A single sample gave rise to the 15 T cell receptor beta chains below, sequenced in a study of shared clonotypes between healthy human individuals. Here immunoSEQ multiplex PCR was the method, and the copy in TCRdb shows in-frame clones only, minus some. Of 2 million to 2.5 million clones listed, approximately 95% are singletons. Source material: naive CD4+ T cells from PBMCs. Subset defined: CD45RA+ positively selected. The receptors derive from a man aged 18-30 years in good health. Some clones in this sample may be carry-over from other donors' samples.

This sequence joins TRBV9 and TRBJ2-4, with 8 bases lining up with TRBD1. The germline gives CDR1 SGDLS, CDR2 YYNGEE. The CDR3 covers 17 residues. V shed 3 bases, J shed 1 base, and the junction held 9 bases outside the gene matches. CDR3 DNA sequence: TGTGCCAGCAGCGCGGCGGGGACAGGCGGGGCCAAAAACATTCAGTACTTC. Its protein is CASSAAGTGGAKNIQYF. Drawing the rest from reference TRBV9 and TRBJ2-4, the complete variable domain is DSGVTQTPKHLITATGQRVTLRCSPRSGDLSVYWYQQSLDQGLQFLIQYYNGEERAKGNILERFSAQQFPDLHSELNLSSLELGDSALYFCASSAAGTGGAKNIQYFGAGTRLSVL.

The chain is built from TRBV18 and TRBJ2-7; 12 bases agree with TRBD2. The germline CDR1 and CDR2 sequences are KGHSH and LQKENI. The length of the CDR3 is 16 residues. J was trimmed by 3 bases and V by 3 bases; bases with no gene match: 6. The CDR3 bases are TGTGCCAGCTCACCGAGGACTAGCGGGATAGTCTACGAGCAGTACTTC. Its protein product is CASSPRTSGIVYEQYF.

This sequence joins TRBV10-3 and TRBJ2-7, with 9 bases matching TRBD1. The germline V gene encodes CDR1 ENHRY and CDR2 SYGVKD. This CDR3 has 17 residues. The V segment lost 3 bases and the J segment 0 bases; nucleotides outside the gene matches: 9. The CDR3: CAISDGTGTGSSYEQYF. The CDR3 coding sequence is TGTGCCATCAGTGACGGAACCGGGACAGGGAGCTCCTACGAGCAGTACTTC.

CDR3 in DNA: TGTGCCAGCAGCCACGGGGGGAGTCAGCCCCAGCATTTT. Its protein product is CASSHGGSQPQHF. The V call is TRBV7-2, the J call TRBJ1-5, with D tentatively TRBD1 (5 bases). Germline loops: CDR1 SGHTA, CDR2 FQGNSA. V lost 5 bases and J lost 6, with 11 bases in between. The CDR3 runs to 13 residues.

This clone turned up a few times. The rearrangement links TRBV6-5 to TRBJ2-1; TRBD2 is a possible D gene (6 bases). In germline, CDR1 is MNHEY, CDR2 SVGAGI. This CDR3 has 16 residues. V gave up 0 bases and J gave up 3 bases, with 12 bases separating them. CDR3 coding DNA: TGTGCCAGCAGTTACTCGGCCCTAGCGCACTACAATGAGCAGTTCTTC. This codes for CASSYSALAHYNEQFF.

The chain joins TRBV28 to TRBJ1-1; possible D gene TRBD1, 5 bases. Germline CDR1 and CDR2: MDHEN and SYDVKM. This CDR3 has 14 residues. The V end lost 5 bases, the J end lost 4 bases, and 14 bases lay between the germline ends. Here the CDR3 reads CASSAGLARTEAFF. CDR3 bases: TGTGCCAGCAGTGCGGGGCTGGCGCGCACTGAAGCTTTCTTT.

This clone was detected once. This chain uses TRBV28 with TRBJ2-7; 8 bases align to TRBD1. The length of the CDR3 is 13 residues. Germline V gene data show CDR1 as MDHEN and CDR2 as SYDVKM. V gave up 5 bases and J gave up 5 bases; unmatched junction bases: 5. Written as DNA, the CDR3 is TGTGCCAGCAGTCCCGGGACAGGCCACGAGCAGTACTTC. Its translation is CASSPGTGHEQYF.

This clone has only one observation. This sequence joins TRBV6-6 and TRBJ1-5; TRBD1 agrees at 7 bases. This CDR3 is built from 16 residues. The trim removed 5 bases at V and 6 bases at J, leaving 13 bases unmatched. Germline values: CDR1 MNHNY, CDR2 SVGAGI (reference sequence). The CDR3 is CASSRPPGTVSQPQHF. For the CDR3, the DNA is TGTGCCAGCAGTCGACCCCCCGGGACAGTATCTCAGCCCCAGCATTTT.

CDR3 region: CASSPRTGAGYTF. The CDR3 coding sequence is TGTGCCAGCTCACCAAGGACAGGGGCTGGCTACACCTTC. The rearrangement joins TRBV18 to TRBJ1-2; TRBD1 matches at 9 bases. There are 13 residues in the CDR3. CDR1 is KGHSH, CDR2 LQKENI, per germline. Trimming took 2 bases from V and 7 from J; bases not matched to a gene: 2.

The rearrangement uses TRBV7-9 and TRBJ2-5, with D perhaps matching TRBD1 (6 bases). Germline V lookup: CDR1 SEHNR, CDR2 FQNEAQ (reference sequence). The CDR3 consists of 15 residues. Trimming took off 4 bases at V and 5 bases at J, with 17 bases between the two ends. The chain's CDR3 is CASSWTYRDGETQYF. CDR3 sequence (DNA): TGTGCCAGCAGCTGGACGTACAGGGACGGGGAGACCCAGTACTTC.

The chain is built from TRBV5-1 and TRBJ2-1, with 7 positions matching TRBD1. Germline CDR1 and CDR2: SGHRS and YFSETQ. This CDR3 is built from 13 residues. Trimming took 3 bases from V and 15 from J; bases not matched to a gene: 12. This CDR3 is CASSSDTGTAGFF. In DNA, the CDR3 is TGCGCCAGCAGCTCAGATACAGGGACAGCAGGGTTCTTC.

The gene calls are TRBV29-1 and TRBJ2-7; possibly TRBD2 for D (6 bases). V dropped 4 bases and J dropped 0 bases, with 19 bases sitting between them. This CDR3 is built from 16 residues. Germline CDR1 is SQVTM and CDR2 is ANQGSEA. Here the CDR3 DNA reads TGCAGCGTTGCTAATGTGGGCGGGGTGAGCTCCTACGAGCAGTACTTC. Protein product: CSVANVGGVSSYEQYF.

The rearrangement uses TRBV5-1 and TRBJ1-2, with D perhaps TRBD1 (5 bases). V dropped 2 bases and J dropped 2 bases, with 10 bases sitting between them. The V gene's germline CDR1 is SGHRS and CDR2 YFSETQ. The CDR3 has 14 amino acids. The CDR3 spells CASSFSGLNYGYTF. CDR3 nucleotides: TGCGCCAGCAGCTTTTCAGGGTTAAACTATGGCTACACCTTC. Combining the CDR3 with reference TRBV5-1 and TRBJ1-2 gives the whole variable domain KAGVTQTPRYLIKTRGQQVTLSCSPISGHRSVSWYQQTPGQGLQFLFEYFSETQRNKGNFPGRFSGRQFSNSRSEMNVSTLELGDSALYLCASSFSGLNYGYTFGSGTRLTVV.

This clone was detected a few times. This CDR3 reads CASSPTRVVDTEAFF. The CDR3 bases are TGTGCCAGCTCACCGACCAGGGTGGTAGACACTGAAGCTTTCTTT. The chain uses TRBV18 and TRBJ1-1; D perhaps matches TRBD1 (5 bases). Looked up from germline, CDR1 is KGHSH and CDR2 is LQKENI. Deletions cut 3 bases from V and 3 bases from J, with 14 bases between. The CDR3 sequence is 15 residues long. Drawing the rest from reference TRBV18 and TRBJ1-1, the complete variable domain is NAGVMQNPRHLVRRRGQEARLRCSPMKGHSHVYWYRQLPEEGLKFMVYLQKENIIDESGMPKERFSAEFPKEGPSILRIQQVVRGDSAAYFCASSPTRVVDTEAFFGQGTRLTVV.

The gene calls are TRBV9 and TRBJ1-5; D remains unclear. Germline V gene sequence: CDR1 SGDLS, CDR2 YYNGEE. V dropped 3 bases and J dropped 0 bases, with 10 bases sitting between them. This CDR3 comprises 15 residues. CDR3 residues: CASSAGGNSNQPQHF. The CDR3 DNA is TGTGCCAGCAGCGCAGGAGGGAATAGCAATCAGCCCCAGCATTTT.